This T cell receptor (beta chain) was sequenced in a study of Graves' ophthalmopathy and Graves' hyperthyroidism. Whole-study findings and limits: Detected in blood as well were most expanded thyroid clonotypes with frequency above 0.001.

There are many counts of this clonotype. Its cognate antigen is unknown. RNA transcripts were the source from which TCR beta CDR3 regions were amplified. RT-PCR in the first round used HTBI primers; a second-round multiplex PCR followed. TCRdb fed the multiplex PCR reads into MiXCR, producing one record per CDR3 protein. The sample lists some 1.1 million distinct CDR3 sequences, about two fifths occurring once. The sample was peripheral blood or thyroid tissue (not recorded which). This receptor was obtained from an adult man with Graves' hyperthyroidism.

The CDR3 DNA is TGTGCCAGCAGCTTACAAGGGGACGCTGAAGCTTTCTTT. Translation gives CASSLQGDAEAFF. The V call is TRBV7-9, the J call TRBJ1-1, with D possibly TRBD1 on 5 matching bases. Trimming removed 2 bases at V and 6 bases at J, with 10 bases between. Germline assignment: CDR1 SEHNR and CDR2 FQNEAQ (reference sequence). The CDR3 runs to 13 residues.